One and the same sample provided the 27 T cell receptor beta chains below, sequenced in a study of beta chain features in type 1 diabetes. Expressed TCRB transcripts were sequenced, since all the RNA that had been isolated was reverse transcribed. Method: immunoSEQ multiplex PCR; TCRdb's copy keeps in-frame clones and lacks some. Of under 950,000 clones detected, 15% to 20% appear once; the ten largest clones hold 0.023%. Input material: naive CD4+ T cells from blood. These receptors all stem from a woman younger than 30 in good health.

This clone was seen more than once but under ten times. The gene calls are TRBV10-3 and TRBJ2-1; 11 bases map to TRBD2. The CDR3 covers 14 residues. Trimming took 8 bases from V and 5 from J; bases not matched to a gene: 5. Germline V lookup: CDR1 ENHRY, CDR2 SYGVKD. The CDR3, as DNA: TGTGCCATCTCGCTAGCGGGAGGAAACAATGAGCAGTTCTTC. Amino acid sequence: CAISLAGGNNEQFF.

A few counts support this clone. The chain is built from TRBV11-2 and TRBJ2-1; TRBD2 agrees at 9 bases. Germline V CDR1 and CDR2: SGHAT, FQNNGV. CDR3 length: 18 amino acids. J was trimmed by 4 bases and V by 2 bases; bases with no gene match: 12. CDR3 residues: CASSLSWASGIGYNEQFF. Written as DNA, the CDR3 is TGTGCCAGCAGCTTATCGTGGGCTAGCGGGATAGGGTACAATGAGCAGTTCTTC.

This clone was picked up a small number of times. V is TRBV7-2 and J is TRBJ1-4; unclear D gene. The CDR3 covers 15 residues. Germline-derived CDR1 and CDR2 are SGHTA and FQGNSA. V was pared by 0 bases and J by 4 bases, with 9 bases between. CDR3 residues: CASSLAGKHNEKLFF. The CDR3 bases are TGTGCCAGCAGCTTAGCTGGGAAACATAATGAAAAACTGTTTTTT. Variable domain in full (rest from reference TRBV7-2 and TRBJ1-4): GAGVSQSPSNKVTEKGKDVELRCDPISGHTALYWYRQSLGQGLEFLIYFQGNSAPDKSGLPSDRFSAERTGGSVSTLTIQRTQQEDSAVYLCASSLAGKHNEKLFFGSGTQLSVL.

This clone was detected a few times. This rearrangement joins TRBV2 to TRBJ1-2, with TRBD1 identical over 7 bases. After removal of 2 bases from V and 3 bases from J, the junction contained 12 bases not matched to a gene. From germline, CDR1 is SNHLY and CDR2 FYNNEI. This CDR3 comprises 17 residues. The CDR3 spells CASSESGQDARDYGYTF. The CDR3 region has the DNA TGTGCCAGCAGTGAAAGTGGACAGGATGCCAGGGACTATGGCTACACCTTC.

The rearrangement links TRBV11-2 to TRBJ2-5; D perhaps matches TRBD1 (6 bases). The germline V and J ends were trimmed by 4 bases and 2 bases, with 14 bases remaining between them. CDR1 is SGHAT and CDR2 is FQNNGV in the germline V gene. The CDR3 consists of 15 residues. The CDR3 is CASSSLRGWQETQYF. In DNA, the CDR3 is TGTGCCAGCAGCTCCCTAAGGGGGTGGCAAGAGACCCAGTACTTC.

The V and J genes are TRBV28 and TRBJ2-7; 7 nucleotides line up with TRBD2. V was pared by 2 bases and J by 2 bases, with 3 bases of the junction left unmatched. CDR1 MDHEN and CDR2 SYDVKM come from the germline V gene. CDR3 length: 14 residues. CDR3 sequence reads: CASSLPGGPYEQYF. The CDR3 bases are TGTGCCAGCAGTTTACCGGGAGGCCCCTACGAGCAGTACTTC. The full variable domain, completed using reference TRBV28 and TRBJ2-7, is DVKVTQSSRYLVKRTGEKVFLECVQDMDHENMFWYRQDPGLGLRLIYFSYDVKMKEKGDIPEGYSVSREKKERFSLILESASTNQTSMYLCASSLPGGPYEQYFGPGTRLTVT.

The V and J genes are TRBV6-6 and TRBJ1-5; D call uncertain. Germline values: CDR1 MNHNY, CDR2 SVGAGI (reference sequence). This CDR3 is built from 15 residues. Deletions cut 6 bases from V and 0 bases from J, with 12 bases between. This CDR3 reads CASRDNLSSNQPQHF. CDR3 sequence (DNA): TGTGCCAGCAGAGACAACCTATCTAGCAATCAGCCCCAGCATTTT.

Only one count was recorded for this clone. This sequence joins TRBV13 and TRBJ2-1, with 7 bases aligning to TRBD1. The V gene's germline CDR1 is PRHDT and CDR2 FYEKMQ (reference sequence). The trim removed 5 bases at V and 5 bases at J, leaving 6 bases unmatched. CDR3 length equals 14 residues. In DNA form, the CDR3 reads TGTGCCAGCAGCACCCAGGGGGTCCACAATGAGCAGTTCTTC. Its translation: CASSTQGVHNEQFF.

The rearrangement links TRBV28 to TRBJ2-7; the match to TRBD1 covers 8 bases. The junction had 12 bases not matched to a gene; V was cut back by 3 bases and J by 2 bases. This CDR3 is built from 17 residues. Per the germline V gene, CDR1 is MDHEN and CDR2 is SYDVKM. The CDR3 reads CASSFVGSRGRAYEQYF. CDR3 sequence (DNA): TGTGCCAGCAGTTTCGTAGGGTCCAGGGGGCGCGCCTACGAGCAGTACTTC.

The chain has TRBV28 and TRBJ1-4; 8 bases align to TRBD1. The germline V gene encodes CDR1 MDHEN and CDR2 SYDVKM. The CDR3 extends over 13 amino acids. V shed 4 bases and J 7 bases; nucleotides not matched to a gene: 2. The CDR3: CASSSGQAEKLFF. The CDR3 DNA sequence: TGTGCCAGCAGTTCGGGACAGGCTGAAAAACTGTTTTTT.

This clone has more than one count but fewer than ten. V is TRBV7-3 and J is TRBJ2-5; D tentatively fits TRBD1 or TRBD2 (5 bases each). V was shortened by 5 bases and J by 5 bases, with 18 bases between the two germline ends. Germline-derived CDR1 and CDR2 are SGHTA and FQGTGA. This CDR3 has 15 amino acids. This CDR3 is CASSRGVGPSETQYF. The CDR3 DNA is TGTGCCAGCAGCCGCGGAGTGGGACCTTCGGAGACCCAGTACTTC.

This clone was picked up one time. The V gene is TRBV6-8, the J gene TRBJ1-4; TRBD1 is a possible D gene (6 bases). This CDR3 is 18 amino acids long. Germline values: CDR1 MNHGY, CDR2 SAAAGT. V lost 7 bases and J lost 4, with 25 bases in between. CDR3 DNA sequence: TGTGCCAGCATTGACCGCCGACAGGTTAGAGGGAATAATGAAAAACTGTTTTTT. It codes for CASIDRRQVRGNNEKLFF.

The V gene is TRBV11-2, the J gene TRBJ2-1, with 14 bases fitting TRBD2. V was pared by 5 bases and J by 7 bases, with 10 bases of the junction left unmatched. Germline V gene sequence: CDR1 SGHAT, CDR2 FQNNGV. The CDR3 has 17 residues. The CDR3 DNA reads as TGTGCCAGCAGCGCCCTCTTGACTAGCGGGAGGGCTAATGAGCAGTTCTTC. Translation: CASSALLTSGRANEQFF.

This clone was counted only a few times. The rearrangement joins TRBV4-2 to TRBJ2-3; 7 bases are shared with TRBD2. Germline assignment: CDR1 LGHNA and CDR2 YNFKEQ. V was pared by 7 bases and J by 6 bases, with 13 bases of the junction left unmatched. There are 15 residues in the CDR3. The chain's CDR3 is CASTGPAGAVDTQYF. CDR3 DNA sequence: TGTGCCAGCACCGGCCCGGCGGGAGCTGTGGATACGCAGTATTTT.

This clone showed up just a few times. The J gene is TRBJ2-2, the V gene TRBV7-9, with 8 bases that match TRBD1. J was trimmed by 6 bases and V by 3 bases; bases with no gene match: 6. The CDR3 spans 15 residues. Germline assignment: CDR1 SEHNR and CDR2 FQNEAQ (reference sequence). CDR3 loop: CASSFAQGAPGELFF. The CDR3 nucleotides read TGTGCCAGCAGCTTTGCCCAGGGGGCGCCCGGGGAGCTGTTTTTT.

In DNA, the CDR3 is TGTGCCAGCTCTCCGACAGGGGGCGGAATGTGGCAGCCCCAGCATTTT. Translating it yields CASSPTGGGMWQPQHF. V and J are TRBV18 and TRBJ1-5, with 10 bases fitting TRBD1. Germline-derived CDR1 and CDR2 are KGHSH and LQKENI. The CDR3 covers 16 residues. The V and J ends lost 6 bases and 7 bases, in that order; junction bases with no gene match: 12.

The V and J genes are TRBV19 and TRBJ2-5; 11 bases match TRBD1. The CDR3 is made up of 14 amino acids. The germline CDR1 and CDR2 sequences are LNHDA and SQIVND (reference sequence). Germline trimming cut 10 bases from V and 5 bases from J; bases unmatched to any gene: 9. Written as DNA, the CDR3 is TGTGCCACACGGGACAGGGGGACTTGGGAGACCCAGTACTTC. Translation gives CATRDRGTWETQYF. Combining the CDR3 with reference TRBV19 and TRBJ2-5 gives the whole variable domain DGGITQSPKYLFRKEGQNVTLSCEQNLNHDAMYWYRQDPGQGLRLIYYSQIVNDFQKGDIAEGYSVSREKKESFPLTVTSAQKNPTAFYLCATRDRGTWETQYFGPGTRLLVL.

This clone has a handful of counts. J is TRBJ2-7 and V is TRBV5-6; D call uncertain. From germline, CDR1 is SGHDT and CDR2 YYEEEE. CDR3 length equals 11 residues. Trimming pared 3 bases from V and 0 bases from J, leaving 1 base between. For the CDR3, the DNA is TGTGCCAGCAGCTCCTCCTACGAGCAGTACTTC. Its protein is CASSSSYEQYF. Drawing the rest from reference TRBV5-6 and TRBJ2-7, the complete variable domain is DAGVTQSPTHLIKTRGQQVTLRCSPKSGHDTVSWYQQALGQGPQFIFQYYEEEERQRGNFPDRFSGHQFPNYSSELNVNALLLGDSALYLCASSSSYEQYFGPGTRLTVT.

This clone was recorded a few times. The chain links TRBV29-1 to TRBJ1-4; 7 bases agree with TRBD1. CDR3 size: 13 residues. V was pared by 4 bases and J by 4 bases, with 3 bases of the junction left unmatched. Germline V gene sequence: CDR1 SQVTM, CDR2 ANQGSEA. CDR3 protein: CSVADRVNEKLFF. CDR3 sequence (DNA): TGCAGCGTTGCCGACAGGGTTAATGAAAAACTGTTTTTT.

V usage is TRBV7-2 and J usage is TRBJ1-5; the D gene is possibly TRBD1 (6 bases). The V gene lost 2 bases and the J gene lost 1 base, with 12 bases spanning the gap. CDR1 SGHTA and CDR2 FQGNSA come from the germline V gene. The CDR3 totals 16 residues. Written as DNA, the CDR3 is TGTGCCAGCAGCTTAAAAGGGGGTATGAGCAATCAGCCCCAGCATTTT. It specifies CASSLKGGMSNQPQHF.

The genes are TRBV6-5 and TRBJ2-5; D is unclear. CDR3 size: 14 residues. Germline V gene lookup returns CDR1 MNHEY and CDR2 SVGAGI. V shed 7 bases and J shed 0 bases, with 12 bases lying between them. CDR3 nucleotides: TGTGCCAGCAACTCGGGCCTTAACCAAGAGACCCAGTACTTC. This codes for CASNSGLNQETQYF.

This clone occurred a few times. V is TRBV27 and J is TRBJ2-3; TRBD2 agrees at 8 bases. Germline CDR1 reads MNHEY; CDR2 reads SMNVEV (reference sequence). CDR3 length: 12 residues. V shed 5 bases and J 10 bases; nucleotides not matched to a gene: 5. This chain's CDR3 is CASSERTSPQYF. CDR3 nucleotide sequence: TGTGCCAGCAGTGAACGGACTAGCCCGCAGTATTTT.

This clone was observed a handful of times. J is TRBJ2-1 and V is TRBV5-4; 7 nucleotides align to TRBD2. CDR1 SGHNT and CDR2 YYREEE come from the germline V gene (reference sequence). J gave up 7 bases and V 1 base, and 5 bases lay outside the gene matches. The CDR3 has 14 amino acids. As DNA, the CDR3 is TGTGCCAGCAGCTTGACCAAACTAGCGAATGAGCAGTTCTTC. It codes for CASSLTKLANEQFF.

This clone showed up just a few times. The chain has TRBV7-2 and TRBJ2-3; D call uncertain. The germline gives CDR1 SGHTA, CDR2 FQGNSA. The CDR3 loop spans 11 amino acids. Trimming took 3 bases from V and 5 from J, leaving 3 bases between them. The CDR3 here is CASSFVDTQYF. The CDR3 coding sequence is TGTGCCAGCAGCTTTGTAGATACGCAGTATTTT.

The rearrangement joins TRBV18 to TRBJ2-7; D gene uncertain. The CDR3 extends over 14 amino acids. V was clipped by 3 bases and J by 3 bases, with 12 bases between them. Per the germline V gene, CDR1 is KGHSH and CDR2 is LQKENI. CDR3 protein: CASSPQTLNYEQYF. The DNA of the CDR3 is TGTGCCAGCTCACCCCAGACACTGAACTACGAGCAGTACTTC.

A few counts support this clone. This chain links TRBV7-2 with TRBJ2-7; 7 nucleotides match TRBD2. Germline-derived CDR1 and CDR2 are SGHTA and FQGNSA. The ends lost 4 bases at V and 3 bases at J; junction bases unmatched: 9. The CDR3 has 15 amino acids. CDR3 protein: CASSYTSGTGYEQYF. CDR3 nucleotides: TGTGCCAGCAGCTATACCAGCGGGACGGGCTACGAGCAGTACTTC.

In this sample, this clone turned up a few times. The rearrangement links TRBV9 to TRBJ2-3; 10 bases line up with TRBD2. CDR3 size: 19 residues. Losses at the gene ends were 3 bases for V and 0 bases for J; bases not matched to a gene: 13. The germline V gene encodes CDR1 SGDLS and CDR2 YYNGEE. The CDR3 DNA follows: TGTGCCAGCAGCGCGGGACTAGCGTCGAGACTGGGGAGCACAGATACGCAGTATTTT. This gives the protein CASSAGLASRLGSTDTQYF.